Below, 15 T cell receptor beta chains from the same sample are listed, as sequenced in a study of shared clonotypes between healthy human individuals. Only in-frame clones appear in the TCRdb table, and some are missing; sequencing was by immunoSEQ multiplex PCR. The repertoire consists of approximately 2.5 million clones, with approximately 93% occurring once and the leading ten covering roughly 0.39%. Sequenced sample: naive CD4+ T cells from PBMCs. Described subset: CD45RA+ positively selected. The receptors come from a man aged 18 to 29 in good health. Some clones in this sample may be carry-over from other donors' samples.

V usage is TRBV19 and J usage is TRBJ2-7; 10 bases align to TRBD1. This CDR3 comprises 14 residues. Germline V lookup: CDR1 LNHDA, CDR2 SQIVND (reference sequence). The J segment lost 1 base and the V segment lost 6 bases, leaving 3 bases of the junction unmatched. CDR3 loop: CASRSGQGSYEQYF. The CDR3 region has the DNA TGTGCCAGTAGATCGGGACAGGGGTCCTACGAGCAGTACTTC.

This clone was counted a single time. The rearrangement links TRBV13 to TRBJ2-3, with TRBD2 matching over 8 bases. Looked up from germline, CDR1 is PRHDT and CDR2 is FYEKMQ (reference sequence). This CDR3 comprises 16 residues. The V gene end was trimmed by 3 bases and the J gene end by 4 bases; junction bases not matched to a gene: 9. CDR3 nucleotide sequence: TGTGCCAGCAGCTTGCTTGCGGGAGGAGGAGCAGATACGCAGTATTTT. Residues: CASSLLAGGGADTQYF.

The chain is built from TRBV5-1 and TRBJ2-7; the D gene could be TRBD1 or TRBD2 (5 bases each). V gave up 4 bases and J gave up 2 bases, with 7 bases separating them. CDR3 length: 12 amino acids. Germline loops: CDR1 SGHRS, CDR2 YFSETQ. The CDR3 loop reads CASSEGPYEQYF. Here the CDR3 DNA reads TGCGCCAGCAGCGAGGGACCCTACGAGCAGTACTTC.

The genes are TRBV18 and TRBJ2-2, with 8 bases aligning to TRBD1. Germline V lookup: CDR1 KGHSH, CDR2 LQKENI. V was pared by 3 bases and J by 1 base, with 4 bases of the junction left unmatched. CDR3 length: 16 amino acids. CDR3 in amino acids: CASSPRQGQNTGELFF. The CDR3 DNA reads as TGTGCCAGCTCACCCAGACAGGGGCAGAACACCGGGGAGCTGTTTTTT.

As to this clone: The identical CDR3 is also encoded by other nucleotide sequences in the sample. The gene calls are TRBV9 and TRBJ2-1; D call uncertain. The CDR3 totals 16 residues. In germline, CDR1 is SGDLS, CDR2 YYNGEE. V dropped 1 base and J dropped 0 bases, with 11 bases sitting between them. The CDR3: CASSVLSVSSYNEQFF. Here the CDR3 DNA reads TGTGCCAGCAGCGTATTGAGCGTAAGCTCCTACAATGAGCAGTTCTTC.

The V call is TRBV19, the J call TRBJ2-5, with 7 nucleotides matching TRBD2. There are 12 residues in the CDR3. Germline CDR1 is LNHDA and CDR2 is SQIVND (reference sequence). The V segment lost 7 bases and the J segment 5 bases; nucleotides outside the gene matches: 4. CDR3 residues: CASTGSGETQYF. Written as DNA, the CDR3 is TGTGCCAGTACTGGTAGCGGGGAGACCCAGTACTTC.

The rearrangement joins TRBV28 to TRBJ1-1; D call uncertain. The V end lost 8 bases, the J end lost 1 base, and 14 bases lay between the germline ends. In germline, CDR1 is MDHEN, CDR2 SYDVKM. This CDR3 contains 14 residues. The CDR3 DNA reads as TGTGCCAGCGAGATGGGCCCCCGGAACACTGAAGCTTTCTTT. It specifies CASEMGPRNTEAFF.

In DNA form, the CDR3 reads TGTGCCAGTAGTAGAGACAGGGAGCGACAGCCCCAGCATTTT. This translates into CASSRDRERQPQHF. The rearrangement uses TRBV19 and TRBJ1-5, with TRBD1 identical over 7 bases. The ends lost 4 bases at V and 7 bases at J; junction bases unmatched: 7. This CDR3 contains 14 residues. CDR1 is LNHDA and CDR2 is SQIVND in the germline V gene (reference sequence).

The V call is TRBV12-5, the J call TRBJ2-3; 9 bases are a match to TRBD1. CDR3 size: 17 residues. Trimming removed 1 base from V and 4 bases from J; junction bases left unmatched: 9. Looked up from germline, CDR1 is LGHNT and CDR2 is FRNRAP. The DNA for the CDR3 is TGTGCTAGTGGTTTGGATCAGGCGACAGGGGGGGCAGATACGCAGTATTTT. Translation gives CASGLDQATGGADTQYF.

V usage is TRBV7-8 and J usage is TRBJ2-7; D unclear. Germline CDR1 SGHVS, CDR2 FQNEAQ. The germline V and J ends were trimmed by 5 bases and 6 bases, with 8 bases remaining between them. CDR3 length: 11 amino acids. The DNA for the CDR3 is TGTGCCAGCAGCCCGCCCGGCGAGCAGTACTTC. It specifies CASSPPGEQYF.

The V and J genes are TRBV6-1 and TRBJ1-3; weak D call: TRBD1 (5 bases). V gave up 2 bases and J gave up 4 bases, with 12 bases separating them. CDR3 length equals 15 residues. Germline assignment: CDR1 MNHNS and CDR2 SASEGT. CDR3 nucleotides: TGTGCCAGCAGTGAATGGGGCAGGGCCGGAAACACCATATATTTT. This gives the protein CASSEWGRAGNTIYF.

Regarding this clone: Distinct nucleotide sequences in the sample also encode this CDR3. The chain links TRBV5-4 to TRBJ2-5; D may be TRBD1 or TRBD2 (5 bases each). Germline V gene data show CDR1 as SGHNT and CDR2 as YYREEE (reference sequence). The CDR3 is made up of 12 amino acids. V shed 4 bases and J shed 5 bases, with 9 bases lying between them. The chain's CDR3 is CASSRRGETQYF. As DNA, the CDR3 is TGTGCCAGCAGCCGCCGGGGCGAGACCCAGTACTTC.

CDR3 protein: CASSLSPSGSGCNEQFF. The CDR3 DNA reads as TGCGCCAGCAGCTTGAGTCCTAGCGGGAGCGGTTGCAATGAGCAGTTCTTC. The chain links TRBV5-1 to TRBJ2-1; 10 bases fit TRBD2. The J segment lost 6 bases and the V segment lost 1 base, leaving 10 bases of the junction unmatched. The CDR3 sequence is 17 residues long. Germline V gene lookup returns CDR1 SGHRS and CDR2 YFSETQ.

The chain has TRBV28 and TRBJ1-4; D perhaps matches TRBD1 (6 bases). Trimming took off 7 bases at V and 10 bases at J, with 28 bases between the two ends. Germline loops: CDR1 MDHEN, CDR2 SYDVKM. CDR3 length: 17 residues. The CDR3: CASTRTGAGLSRAKLFF. CDR3 sequence (DNA): TGTGCCAGCACCCGAACGGGGGCAGGGTTGTCTCGTGCAAAACTGTTTTTT.

The V and J genes are TRBV19 and TRBJ2-7; perhaps TRBD1 as D (6 bases). V was cut by 3 bases and J by 0 bases, with 12 bases left in between. The CDR3 extends over 15 amino acids. Germline values: CDR1 LNHDA, CDR2 SQIVND (reference sequence). The CDR3 is CASSIGTWSSYEQYF. CDR3 DNA sequence: TGTGCCAGTAGTATCGGGACATGGAGCTCCTACGAGCAGTACTTC.